This record concerns one TCR beta chain sequence. A read error may produce the germline difference seen at one junction end. These data are taken from a study of regulatory T cells in long-lasting Graves disease. CDR1 and CDR2 from the germline V gene are SGHRS and YFSETQ. The CDR3 contains 19 residues. The TCR beta library used iRepertoire HTBI primers with Arm-PCR amplification of CDR3. TCRdb reanalysed the multiplex PCR reads using MiXCR and keeps one entry per CDR3 protein. The top ten hold roughly 18% of the sample, which has about 450,000 distinct CDR3 sequences, 12% to 15% seen once. Time point noted: newly diagnosed GD, antithyroid drugs for less than 3 months. TCR sequences were obtained from RNA taken from PBMCs. In addition, the sample was reused for a study of T cells in Graves' hyperthyroidism and ophthalmopathy.

V is TRBV5-1 and J is TRBJ2-7; TRBD2 agrees at 12 bases. Sequenced here: peripheral blood mononuclear cells (PBMCs), sampled at new diagnosis, from a patient treated with antithyroid drugs. This receptor was identified in a woman between 50 and 59 years old with Graves disease. Written as DNA, the CDR3 is TGTGCCAGCAGCTCCCCGGGATGGACTAGCGGGAAAAACTCCTACGAGCAGTACTTC. This sequence encodes CASSSPGWTSGKNSYEQYF.